Listed below are T cell receptor beta chains from one sample, sequenced in a study of cytomegalovirus exposure and HLA in healthy donors. Data came from immunoSEQ multiplex PCR; TCRdb stores just in-frame clones and leaves some out. The sample holds approximately 200,000 clones, 82% seen once. Input material: PBMCs. These receptors were collected from a boy between 2 and 10 years old in good health and CMV-seronegative. CDR3s include the opening cysteine and the closing phenylalanine or tryptophan. The D gene is left open where the match is weak. A row's size may be missing; if present it is once, few, many or a size class.

j_call d_call v_call clone_size cdr3_nt cdr3_aa
TRBJ2-3 NA TRBV13 NA TGTGCCAGCAGCGGTCTTAGCCCAGATACGCAGTATTTT CASSGLSPDTQYF
TRBJ2-1 NA TRBV9 NA TGTGCCAGCAGCGCGCAGACGGCCGGGACTTCGAGGGGCAATGAGCAGTTCTTC CASSAQTAGTSRGNEQFF
TRBJ1-1 TRBD1 TRBV7-8 NA TGTGCCAGCAGCTTACGGACAGGTTACACTGAAGCTTTCTTT CASSLRTGYTEAFF
TRBJ1-1 NA TRBV6-5 few TGTGCCAGCGGGCGAGTTGGGGCTGCGACTGAAGCTTTCTTT CASGRVGAATEAFF
TRBJ2-2 TRBD2 TRBV14 NA TGTGCCAGCAGCCAATCGCTTGGGACTAGCTCGATCCGGGAGCTGTTTTTT CASSQSLGTSSIRELFF
TRBJ1-2 NA TRBV5-5 NA TGTGCCAGCAGCTTGGGACAGCACTATGGCTACACCTTC CASSLGQHYGYTF
TRBJ2-2 TRBD1 TRBV4-1 NA TGCGCCAGCAGCCAGCACCAGGGGGCTTACACCGGGGAGCTGTTTTTT CASSQHQGAYTGELFF
TRBJ2-5 NA TRBV20-1 NA TGCAGTGCTGGACTATTGGAGACCCAGTACTTC CSAGLLETQYF
TRBJ2-3 NA TRBV5-1 NA TGCGCCAGCAGCCCGCGGCCGTCCGATACGCAGTATTTT CASSPRPSDTQYF
TRBJ2-3 TRBD2 TRBV29-1 once TGCAGCGCGGGGGGGGCAGATACGCAGTATTTT CSAGGADTQYF
TRBJ2-7 NA TRBV6-1 few TGTGCCAGCAGTGTATTGCAGGGGGGATACTACGAGCAGTACTTC CASSVLQGGYYEQYF
TRBJ1-2 TRBD1 TRBV27 NA TGTGCCAGCAGTTTAAGGACAGGGCATTATGGCTACACCTTC CASSLRTGHYGYTF
TRBJ2-2 TRBD1 TRBV9 NA TGTGCCAGCAGCGTAGCTGGGACAGGGATCACCGGGGAGCTGTTTTTT CASSVAGTGITGELFF
TRBJ1-2 NA TRBV11-2 NA TGTGCCAGCAGCCTAAACCGGGACAATCCTAACTATGGCTACACCTTC CASSLNRDNPNYGYTF
TRBJ2-7 TRBD2 TRBV7-9 NA TGTGCCAGCAGCTTAGGTCCGCAGGGAGGGATCGAGCAGTACTTC CASSLGPQGGIEQYF
TRBJ2-7 NA TRBV21-1 NA TGTGCCAGCAGCAAGGTCTCCCCGGAACAGGGAGGGTACGAGCAGTACTTC CASSKVSPEQGGYEQYF
TRBJ1-1 NA TRBV6-6 NA TGTGCCAGCAGCTATCCACGGGGGAGGAACACTGAAGCTTTCTTT CASSYPRGRNTEAFF
TRBJ2-7 TRBD2 TRBV5-1 NA TGCGCCAGCAGCCCGGGCGGGGGGGACACCTACGAGCAGTACTTC CASSPGGGDTYEQYF
TRBJ2-2 TRBD1 TRBV5-1 few TGCGCCAGCAGCTCCCTGACAGGGTTAACCGGGGAGCTGTTTTTT CASSSLTGLTGELFF
TRBJ2-3 TRBD2 TRBV10-3 NA TGTGCCGCCACATCGGGGGGGCTAACAGATACGCAGTATTTT CAATSGGLTDTQYF
TRBJ2-3 NA TRBV11-2 few TGTGCCAGCAGCTTACTCAAGGCCCCACGAGGAGATACGCAGTATTTT CASSLLKAPRGDTQYF
TRBJ1-6 NA TRBV6-5 NA TGTGCCAGCAGAGGGGAGGGGGTTTCACCCCTCCACTTT CASRGEGVSPLHF
TRBJ2-1 NA TRBV7-9 NA TGTGCCAGCAGCCCCGTCTGGGGGGTCTACAATGAGCAGTTCTTC CASSPVWGVYNEQFF
TRBJ2-1 NA TRBV18 NA TGTGCCAGCTCACCAAGGGGGTACAATGAGCAGTTCTTC CASSPRGYNEQFF